These T cell receptor beta chains were read from a single sample in a study of beta chain features in type 1 diabetes. Clones were sequenced by immunoSEQ multiplex PCR, and TCRdb holds only the in-frame ones, with some missing. The sample lists about 710,000 clones, roughly an eighth occurring once. Sequenced: naive CD4+ T cells from blood. The receptors derive from a man between 18 and 35 years old with type 1 diabetes. The CDR3 runs from the conserved cysteine through the conserved F or W. A D gene is named only where the DNA matches it firmly. The size of a clone is reported for some rows only, either as once, few or many, or as a class for expanded clones.

-	-	TRBV7-9	TRBJ1-1	TGTGCCAGCAGCTTAGTGGCGGGCACTGAAGCTTTCTTT	CASSLVAGTEAFF
few	-	TRBV5-1	TRBJ2-6	TGCGCCAGCAGGGGAGGAGTGTCGTCTGGGGCCAACGTCCTGACTTTC	CASRGGVSSGANVLTF
-	-	TRBV13	TRBJ1-2	TGTGCCAGCAGCCCATCGGGCAGCAAGGGCTACACCTTC	CASSPSGSKGYTF
-	TRBD1	TRBV30	TRBJ1-1	TGTGCCTGGAGTGTAGCAGGGGGCACTGAAGCTTTCTTT	CAWSVAGGTEAFF
-	TRBD2	TRBV7-2	TRBJ2-2	TGTGCCAGCAGCCCCCGGACTAGCGGGACCCACACCGGGGAGCTGTTTTTT	CASSPRTSGTHTGELFF
-	TRBD1	TRBV5-1	TRBJ2-7	TGCGCCAGCAGCTTCCTGAGGGGGCCGGATTACGAGCAGTACTTC	CASSFLRGPDYEQYF
few	-	TRBV30	TRBJ2-5	TGTGCCTGGAGTGTACAAGGGGTGGAGACCCAGTACTTC	CAWSVQGVETQYF
few	-	TRBV7-2	TRBJ2-3	TGTGCCAGCAGCCCGTCCCGGCCTCAGCCCACGCAGTATTTT	CASSPSRPQPTQYF
-	TRBD1	TRBV15	TRBJ1-6	TGTGCCACCAGCTCTCTCGGACAGGGAAATTCACCCCTCCACTTT	CATSSLGQGNSPLHF
-	-	TRBV6-6	TRBJ2-1	TGTGCCAGCAGTTACGGGGGGAGCTCCTACAATGAGCAGTTCTTC	CASSYGGSSYNEQFF
-	-	TRBV28	TRBJ1-4	TGTGCCAGCAGTTCAAACCGAAAACTGTTTTTT	CASSSNRKLFF
-	TRBD2	TRBV30	TRBJ2-1	TGTGCCTGGAGCGGGGGGGCATACAATGAGCAGTTCTTC	CAWSGGAYNEQFF